Listed below are T cell receptor beta chains from one sample, sequenced in a study of vaccination effects on CD4 cells after COVID-19. No antigen is known for these receptors. Some clones are missing from TCRdb's copy, which holds only in-frame ones; the method was immunoSEQ multiplex PCR. The sample yields 55,000 to 90,000 clones, roughly 73% seen once. Sequences were derived from CD4+ T cells from PBMCs cultured with HIV peptides, sampled before COVID-19 vaccination. The receptors shown here come from a human donor who had a prior SARS-CoV-2 infection. The CDR3 runs from the conserved cysteine through the conserved F or W. The D gene is left open where the match is weak. Size is stated for part of the rows, as once, few or many counts, or as a class when the clone is expanded.

TRBJ2-2	once	TRBV24-1	TRBD1	TGTGCCACCAGTGATGGGGGGGTGATGGGACAGGGCGTCACCGGGGAGCTGTTTTTT	CATSDGGVMGQGVTGELFF
TRBJ2-1	.	TRBV6-5	TRBD2	TGTGCCAGCAATAATGGCGGGAGGGGGTTCAATGAGCAGTTCTTC	CASNNGGRGFNEQFF
TRBJ2-6	.	TRBV7-9	TRBD1	TGTGCCAGCAGCCTTATGACAGGGGGCGCCTGGGCCAACGTCCTGACTTTC	CASSLMTGGAWANVLTF
TRBJ2-3	.	TRBV9	TRBD2	TGTGCCAGCAGCGTTACTAGCGAGGGTGGCACAGATACGCAGTATTTT	CASSVTSEGGTDTQYF
TRBJ2-5	.	TRBV19	TRBD1	TGTGCCAGTAGCCGACAGGGGATGGTAGAGACCCAGTACTTC	CASSRQGMVETQYF
TRBJ2-7	.	TRBV21-1	.	TGTGCCAGCAGCAAAGAGGGACAGGGGGCGGCCGAGCAGTACTTC	CASSKEGQGAAEQYF
TRBJ1-2	few	TRBV11-2	.	TGTGCCAGCAGCTTAGTGAGGGGCCACCACGGCTACACCTTC	CASSLVRGHHGYTF
TRBJ2-7	few	TRBV6-2/TRBV6-3	.	TGTGCCAGCAGTACGCCCCCGGGAGTCGGGGCCTACGAGCAGTACTTC	CASSTPPGVGAYEQYF
TRBJ1-1	few	TRBV7-8	.	TGTGCCAGCAGCTTAGCAGGTGGGAGAGTACCAGCTTTCTTT	CASSLAGGRVPAFF
TRBJ2-5	.	TRBV15	TRBD1	TGTGCCACCAGCAGGGGGGACAGGGAAGAGACCCAGTACTTC	CATSRGDREETQYF
TRBJ1-6	few	TRBV19	.	TGTGCCAGTAGTATCTTCCAAGGGACGTCAGAGGATAATTCACCCCTCCACTTT	CASSIFQGTSEDNSPLHF
TRBJ1-5	.	TRBV7-9	.	TGTGCCAGCAGCTTATTCAGCGATCAGCCCCAGCATTTT	CASSLFSDQPQHF
TRBJ2-7	.	TRBV24-1	.	TGTGCCACCAGTGATTCCGGGACAACCTACGAGCAGTACTTC	CATSDSGTTYEQYF
TRBJ1-4	.	TRBV19	.	TGTGCCAGTAGTATGGTGGCAGTTAATGAAAAACTGTTTTTT	CASSMVAVNEKLFF
TRBJ2-7	.	TRBV19	.	TGTGCCAGTAGCACCACAGGGCTCCATAGCCACGAGCAGTACTTC	CASSTTGLHSHEQYF
TRBJ1-6	.	TRBV6-5	TRBD1	TGTGCCAGCAGTTACTATCGGGCAGGGGGTTCACCCCTCCACTTT	CASSYYRAGGSPLHF
TRBJ1-1	medium-sized	TRBV7-9	.	TGTGCCAGCAGCTTTGTTGAGAACACTGAAGCTTTCTTT	CASSFVENTEAFF
TRBJ1-5	.	TRBV6-6	.	TGTGCCAGCAGTTCTTCAGGGAGAGGCTATCAGCCCCAGCATTTT	CASSSSGRGYQPQHF
TRBJ2-7	.	TRBV18	TRBD2	TGTGCCAGCTCAATACAGACTAGCGGGGGCTACGAGCAGTACTTC	CASSIQTSGGYEQYF
TRBJ2-7	once	TRBV11-2	TRBD2	TGTGCCAGCAGCTTAGGGACTAGCGGGATAGGATACGAGCAGTACTTC	CASSLGTSGIGYEQYF
TRBJ2-7	.	TRBV6-5	.	TGTGCCAGCTCACGGGATAACACCTACGAGCAGTACTTC	CASSRDNTYEQYF
TRBJ2-1	few	TRBV28	.	TGTGCCAGCACCCTCGCTGGGGGGAGCTCCTACAATGAGCAGTTCTTC	CASTLAGGSSYNEQFF
TRBJ1-2	.	TRBV30	TRBD1	TGTGCCTGGAGCTCGGGACAGACCCCTTGGGGCTACACCTTC	CAWSSGQTPWGYTF